Listed here are 10 T cell receptor beta chains from one sample, sequenced in a study of cytomegalovirus exposure and HLA in healthy donors (dated by TCRdb to the late 2010s). Libraries came from the immunoSEQ multiplex PCR assay. A mixture of 60 forward primers for TCR Vbeta segments and 13 reverse primers for TCR Jbeta segments was used in the multiplex PCR. Not all clones reach the TCRdb copy of this immuneACCESS table, which keeps in-frame sequences only. Checked studies attribute under half of the gap to unresolved V genes and leave the rest unexplained. The table of this sample itemizes about 60,000 clones. Roughly 9.6% of the sample comes from the top ten. The sample consisted of PBMCs. These TCRs come from a man in his forties or fifties in good health and CMV-seropositive.

The J gene is TRBJ1-1, the V gene TRBV10-2; D is undetermined. V gave up 7 bases and J gave up 4 bases, with 16 bases separating them. The CDR3 spans 14 residues. Germline loops: CDR1 WSHSY, CDR2 SAAADI. The CDR3 nucleotides read TGCGCCAGCATCCAGACTAGGGAGACCACTGAAGCTTTCTTT. Translation gives CASIQTRETTEAFF.

The rearrangement joins TRBV4-3 to TRBJ2-3; TRBD2 is a possible D gene (5 bases). V dropped 1 base and J dropped 2 bases, with 10 bases sitting between them. The CDR3 consists of 15 residues. Germline CDR1 is LGHNA and CDR2 is YSLEER. CDR3 sequence: CASSQVSGITDTQYF. CDR3 bases: TGCGCCAGCAGCCAAGTTTCGGGAATCACAGATACGCAGTATTTT.

The rearrangement uses TRBV18 and TRBJ1-2, with D possibly matching TRBD1 (6 bases). The V and J ends lost 3 bases and 4 bases respectively, with 18 bases between them. Looked up from germline, CDR1 is KGHSH and CDR2 is LQKENI. The CDR3 extends over 16 amino acids. The CDR3 region is CASSPTANGQLYGYTF. The CDR3 nucleotides read TGTGCCAGCTCACCGACAGCTAATGGACAGCTCTATGGCTACACCTTC.

V is TRBV9 and J is TRBJ1-3; D gene ambiguous. This CDR3 contains 14 residues. V dropped 4 bases and J dropped 0 bases, with 8 bases sitting between them. Germline V CDR1 and CDR2: SGDLS, YYNGEE. This chain's CDR3 is CASSPGDSGNTIYF. DNA for the CDR3: TGTGCCAGCAGCCCCGGGGACTCTGGAAACACCATATATTTT. The variable domain in full, completed from reference TRBV9 and TRBJ1-3, reads DSGVTQTPKHLITATGQRVTLRCSPRSGDLSVYWYQQSLDQGLQFLIQYYNGEERAKGNILERFSAQQFPDLHSELNLSSLELGDSALYFCASSPGDSGNTIYFGEGSWLTVV.

The V call is TRBV5-6, the J call TRBJ2-7, with 7 nucleotides matching TRBD2. CDR1 SGHDT and CDR2 YYEEEE come from the germline V gene. The CDR3 extends over 15 amino acids. With 0 bases clipped from V and 2 bases from J, the junction kept 5 bases outside the gene matches. The CDR3 coding sequence is TGTGCCAGCAGCTTGGGGGGGGGAAAGCCCTACGAGCAGTACTTC. Its protein product is CASSLGGGKPYEQYF.

J is TRBJ2-2 and V is TRBV7-3; the D gene is possibly TRBD2 (6 bases). Germline V gene data show CDR1 as SGHTA and CDR2 as FQGTGA. V shed 7 bases and J shed 0 bases, with 15 bases lying between them. This CDR3 has 16 amino acids. As DNA, the CDR3 is TGTGCCAGCACCGAACCGGGACTTACGAACACCGGGGAGCTGTTTTTT. Amino acid sequence: CASTEPGLTNTGELFF.

The CDR3 reads CASSKGQGGQPQHF. Written as DNA, the CDR3 is TGTGCCAGCAGCAAGGGACAGGGGGGTCAGCCCCAGCATTTT. The chain has TRBV5-6 and TRBJ1-5, with 11 bases identical to TRBD1. The CDR3 is made up of 14 amino acids. After removal of 4 bases from V and 6 bases from J, the junction contained 3 bases not matched to a gene. CDR1 is SGHDT, CDR2 YYEEEE, per germline.

The chain couples TRBV7-8 to TRBJ2-3; 16 bases are shared with TRBD2. The CDR3 spans 17 residues. Germline lookup yields CDR1 SGHVS and CDR2 FQNEAQ. With 8 bases clipped from V and 5 bases from J, the junction kept 10 bases outside the gene matches. CDR3 protein: CASSHGTSGRVLDTQYF. The CDR3 DNA follows: TGTGCCAGCTCCCACGGGACTAGCGGGAGGGTGCTAGATACGCAGTATTTT.

This chain links TRBV6-5 with TRBJ1-5; 8 positions match TRBD1. V lost 8 bases to trimming and J lost 7 bases; unmatched junction nucleotides: 7. In germline, CDR1 is MNHEY, CDR2 SVGAGI. The CDR3 has 13 amino acids. The CDR3 loop reads CASQGQGGQPQHF. CDR3 DNA: TGTGCCAGCCAAGGACAGGGAGGACAGCCCCAGCATTTT.

The CDR3 is CASSFLDAGEGTDTQYF. In DNA form, the CDR3 reads TGTGCCAGCAGCTTCCTAGACGCAGGGGAAGGCACAGATACGCAGTATTTT. The J gene is TRBJ2-3, the V gene TRBV7-9; D is possibly TRBD1 (6 bases). Germline-derived CDR1 and CDR2 are SEHNR and FQNEAQ (reference sequence). CDR3 length: 17 residues. The germline V and J ends were trimmed by 3 bases and 1 base, with 17 bases remaining between them.